This T cell receptor (beta chain) was recovered during a study of T cells in Graves' hyperthyroidism and ophthalmopathy. Notes on this clonotype: Its antigen is unidentified.

RNA transcripts gave rise to amplified TCR beta CDR3 regions. The HTBI primer set served for first-round RT-PCR of the TCR CDR3. A single record per CDR3 protein comes from TCRdb applying MiXCR to the multiplex PCR reads. Here the sample spans more than 300,000 distinct CDR3 sequences, less than 20% being singletons. A Clinical Activity Score of at least 3, a NOSPECS grade of at least 4 and a duration under 3 months were recorded in the ophthalmopathy patients. The PBMCs studied were ones that came from about 9.9 ml fresh peripheral blood. The CDR3 is 15 residues long. Germline V gene data show CDR1 as WSHSY and CDR2 as SAAADI. Trimming cost V 2 bases and J 2 bases, with 10 bases left between them. Overall study findings and caveats: Also found in blood were most expanded thyroid clonotypes above 0.001. A 13 V-J model separated ophthalmopathy from stable hyperthyroidism.

The source is a young man with Graves' ophthalmopathy. V usage is TRBV10-2 and J usage is TRBJ1-5; D gene uncertain. Sample: blood. For the CDR3, the DNA is TGCGCCAGCAGTGAGGGTGATATCCGCAATCAGCCCCAGCATTTT. It specifies CASSEGDIRNQPQHF.